This T cell receptor beta chain was identified in a study of blood T cells in healthy people across ages. Study overall: The capture of about one barcoded beta molecule per two T cells was achieved by template switching.

A second about 6 to 11 cycle PCR used barcoded and J-beta primers. Template switching added a 12-random-nucleotide identifier to every cDNA molecule. TCRdb used MiXCR to reprocess the 5' RACE reads, holding one entry per CDR3 protein. This sample has more than 650,000 distinct CDR3 sequences; 50% to 65% occur once, and the top ten carry about 42%. The individuals who served as donors were healthy Caucasians living in Russia, aged roughly 6 to 95. Isolated PBMCs totaled at least 6.5 million in each sample. The V gene end was trimmed by 5 bases and the J gene end by 0 bases; junction bases not matched to a gene: 4. This CDR3 spans 15 amino acids.

This clonotype was sampled from a man of 80 years or more in good health. The chain couples TRBV12-3 or TRBV12-4 to TRBJ2-1, with 7 bases lining up with TRBD2. The source material was blood. In nucleotides, the CDR3 is TGTGCCAGCAGTAAGCGGGGAAGCTCCTACAATGAGCAGTTCTTC. It encodes CASSKRGSSYNEQFF.